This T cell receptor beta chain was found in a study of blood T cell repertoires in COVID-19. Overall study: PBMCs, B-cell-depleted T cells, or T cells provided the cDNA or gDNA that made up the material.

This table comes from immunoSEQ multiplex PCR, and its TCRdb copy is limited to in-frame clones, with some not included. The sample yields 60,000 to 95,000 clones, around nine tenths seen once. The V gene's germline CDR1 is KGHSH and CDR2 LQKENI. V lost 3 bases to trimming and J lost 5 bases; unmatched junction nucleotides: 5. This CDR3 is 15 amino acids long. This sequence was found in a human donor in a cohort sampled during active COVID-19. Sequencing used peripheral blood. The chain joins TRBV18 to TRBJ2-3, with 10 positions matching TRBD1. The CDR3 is CASSPGQGIQDTQYF. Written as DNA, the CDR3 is TGTGCCAGCTCACCGGGACAGGGGATTCAAGATACGCAGTATTTT.